This T cell receptor (beta chain) was sequenced during a study of long-term antiretroviral therapy in people with HIV. Survey level was the resolution at which the v3.0 immunoSEQ assay ran. The table came from immunoSEQ multiplex PCR; TCRdb's copy has only in-frame clones and leaves some out. The sample has 35,000 to 45,000 clones, 80% seen once; the top ten hold roughly 5.8%. About this clone: Different DNA sequences within this sample yield the same CDR3.

The germline V gene has CDR1 SGHTA and CDR2 FQGNSA. V lost 5 bases and J lost 1, with 2 bases in between. This CDR3 has 11 residues. The starting material was unsorted PBMCs, obtained 3.4 years after starting antiretroviral therapy. The receptor was isolated from a man between 25 and 39 years old with HIV. This chain joins TRBV7-2 and TRBJ1-1; no clear D. CDR3 sequence (DNA): TGTGCCAGCAGCGGGAACACTGAAGCTTTCTTT. Translation gives CASSGNTEAFF. Using reference TRBV7-2 and TRBJ1-1 for the parts outside the CDR3, the full variable domain is GAGVSQSPSNKVTEKGKDVELRCDPISGHTALYWYRQSLGQGLEFLIYFQGNSAPDKSGLPSDRFSAERTGGSVSTLTIQRTQQEDSAVYLCASSGNTEAFFGQGTRLTVV.